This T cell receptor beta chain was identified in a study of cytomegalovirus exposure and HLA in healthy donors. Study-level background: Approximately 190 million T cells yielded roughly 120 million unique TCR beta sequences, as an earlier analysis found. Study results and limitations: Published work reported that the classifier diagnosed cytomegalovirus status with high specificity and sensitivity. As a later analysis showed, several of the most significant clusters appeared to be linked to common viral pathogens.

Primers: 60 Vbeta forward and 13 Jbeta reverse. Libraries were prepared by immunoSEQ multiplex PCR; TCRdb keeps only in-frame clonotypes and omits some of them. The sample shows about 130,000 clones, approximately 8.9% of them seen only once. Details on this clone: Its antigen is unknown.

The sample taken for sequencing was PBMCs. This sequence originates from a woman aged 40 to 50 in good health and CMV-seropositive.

Here the CDR3 DNA reads TGTGCCATCAGTTTAGCACTAGATAATGAGCAGTTCTTC. It encodes CAISLALDNEQFF. The gene calls are TRBV10-3 and TRBJ2-1; tentatively, D is TRBD2 (5 bases). Germline loops: CDR1 ENHRY, CDR2 SYGVKD. V lost 5 bases to trimming and J lost 7 bases, with 12 bases between them. This CDR3 has 13 amino acids.